The clone carrying this TCR beta chain was observed a handful of times. The target antigen is unknown. The data were taken from a study of CD8+ T cells in alopecia areata. Study outcomes and limitations: Scalp clonality decreased significantly with tofacitinib, and so did expanded CD8+ clones among the top 100.

Germline V lookup: CDR1 SGDLS, CDR2 YYNGEE. V lost 3 bases, J lost 7 bases, and 10 bases lay in between. There are 12 residues in the CDR3. Regarding treatment: oral pan-JAK inhibitor, 5-10 mg twice daily. RNA, once extracted, was reverse transcribed into cDNA for use as the sequencing template. Only in-frame clones appear in the TCRdb table, and some are missing; sequencing was by immunoSEQ multiplex PCR. The table has 80,000 to 100,000 clones, roughly 46% seen once. The chain employs TRBV9 and TRBJ2-5; unclear D gene. This clonotype was obtained from a human donor with alopecia areata. The sample in question was CD8+ T cells sorted from blood, obtained at week 24, from a patient treated with tofacitinib. DNA of the CDR3: TGTGCCAGCAGCGACTATAGTGGGACCCAGTACTTC. It translates to CASSDYSGTQYF.